This T cell receptor beta chain was retrieved from a study of blood T cell repertoires in COVID-19. As for the study in general: Italy, Spain and the United States were the sources of the convalescent and acute COVID-19 samples.

The table lists this clone with a few counts. Grouping used clinical history reported by participants in a survey and questionnaire. Germline CDR1 SEHNR, CDR2 FQNEAQ (reference sequence). The CDR3 length is 17 residues. Trimming took 5 bases from V and 0 from J, leaving 17 bases between them. Source study methods: Amplified reference gene primers provided the basis for estimating nucleated cell counts. Only in-frame clones appear in the TCRdb table, and some are missing; sequencing was by immunoSEQ multiplex PCR. The V and J calls and the clone size are those of that table, but D and trimming were determined from the DNA. Altogether 260,000 or so clones are present, approximately 90% being singletons, with the ten largest covering about a sixth.

This clonotype was sampled from a man younger than 30 who had recovered from COVID-19. The material sequenced was PBMCs or T cells enriched from blood (not recorded which). This chain joins TRBV7-9 and TRBJ2-1; weak D call: TRBD2 (5 bases). CDR3 protein: CASSPPFEGYSYNEQFF. CDR3 sequence (DNA): TGTGCCAGCAGCCCCCCCTTCGAGGGATACTCCTACAATGAGCAGTTCTTC.